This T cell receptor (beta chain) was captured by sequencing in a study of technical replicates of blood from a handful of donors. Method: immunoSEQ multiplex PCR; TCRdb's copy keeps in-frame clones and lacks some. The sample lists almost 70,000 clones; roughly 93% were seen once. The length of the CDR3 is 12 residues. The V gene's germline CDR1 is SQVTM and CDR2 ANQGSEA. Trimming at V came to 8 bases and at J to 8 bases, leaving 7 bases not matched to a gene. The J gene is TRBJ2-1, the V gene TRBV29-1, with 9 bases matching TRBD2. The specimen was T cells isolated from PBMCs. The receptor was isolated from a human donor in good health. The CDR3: CSTSGRTDEQFF. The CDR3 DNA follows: TGCAGCACGAGCGGGAGGACCGATGAGCAGTTCTTC.